The clone carrying this T cell receptor beta chain was detected a few times. Its antigen is not known. A 3' RACE protocol on RNA, with unique molecular identifiers, produced the TCR library. TCRdb re-called the 3' RACE reads through MiXCR, storing one row per CDR3 protein. The repertoire consists of under 50,000 distinct CDR3 sequences, with 4.3% occurring once and the leading ten covering almost 0.7%. This sample stems from a study of HIV-infected children after antiretroviral therapy interruption. Specified treatment: PENTA 11 planned treatment interruption arm or continuous ART arm. Sorting from thawed PBMCs isolated naive CD4+ CD45RA+ CD45RO- T cells. Study findings and constraints: Naive CD4+ Gini coefficient rose by interruption end, suggesting clonal expansion.

This clonotype was obtained from a pool of human donors with HIV. This specimen consisted of CD45RA+ CD4+ T cells from PBMCs, pooled from several time points, obtained from a donor given antiretroviral therapy, either interrupted or continuous. Subset: naive CD4+ CD45RA+ CD45RO- T cells.

CDR3 region: CASSLLTRDRGTQYF. The CDR3 DNA sequence: TGTGCCAGCAGTCTCCTGACTAGGGACAGGGGTACGCAGTATTTT. The chain combines TRBV12-3 or TRBV12-4 with TRBJ2-3; 10 bases line up with TRBD1. The trim removed 5 bases at V and 8 bases at J, leaving 10 bases unmatched. The CDR3 sequence is 15 residues long.